What follows are 17 T cell receptor beta chains derived from one specimen sequenced in a study of cytomegalovirus exposure and HLA in healthy donors. Measured with immunoSEQ multiplex PCR; TCRdb has only the in-frame clones, and not every one. Among about 330,000 clones listed, 86% were seen once. The sample comprised PBMCs. The receptor source for this set is a young woman in good health and CMV-seronegative.

V and J are TRBV28 and TRBJ2-3; no clear D. CDR3 size: 15 residues. Trimming shortened V by 2 bases and J by 6 bases, and 15 bases separated the two germline ends. Germline loops: CDR1 MDHEN, CDR2 SYDVKM. CDR3: CASSLGAIFGDTQYF. For the CDR3, the DNA is TGTGCCAGCAGTTTAGGAGCTATATTCGGGGATACGCAGTATTTT. The variable domain in full, completed from reference TRBV28 and TRBJ2-3, reads DVKVTQSSRYLVKRTGEKVFLECVQDMDHENMFWYRQDPGLGLRLIYFSYDVKMKEKGDIPEGYSVSREKKERFSLILESASTNQTSMYLCASSLGAIFGDTQYFGPGTRLTVL.

The chain couples TRBV19 to TRBJ2-7; 11 bases are a match to TRBD2. Germline CDR1 and CDR2: LNHDA and SQIVND (reference sequence). The CDR3 is made up of 16 amino acids. With V trimmed by 5 bases and J by 5 bases, 11 bases remained unmatched. The CDR3 here is CASSHRTSGLPNEQYF. As DNA, the CDR3 is TGTGCCAGTAGTCACCGGACTAGCGGGCTTCCTAACGAGCAGTACTTC.

This clone was counted a few times. The V gene is TRBV5-4, the J gene TRBJ2-5, with 11 bases aligning to TRBD1. The length of the CDR3 is 16 residues. Trimming at V came to 4 bases and at J to 5 bases, leaving 10 bases not matched to a gene. Germline CDR1 SGHNT, CDR2 YYREEE (reference sequence). CDR3 loop: CASSIRTGGALETQYF. For the CDR3, the DNA is TGTGCCAGCAGCATCAGGACAGGGGGCGCTTTGGAGACCCAGTACTTC.

The sample holds one count of this clone. The chain joins TRBV15 to TRBJ2-5; no clear D. V lost 1 base to trimming and J lost 7 bases, with 13 bases between them. CDR1 and CDR2 from the germline V gene are LNHNV and YYDKDF (reference sequence). The CDR3 is 14 amino acids. The chain's CDR3 is CATSRASISRTQYF. The DNA of the CDR3 is TGTGCCACCAGCAGAGCGTCTATCTCACGGACCCAGTACTTC.

Remarks on this clone: An end of the junction differs from the germline gene, which may be a read error. The chain has TRBV28 and TRBJ1-2, with TRBD1 matching over 12 bases. Germline V CDR1 and CDR2: MDHEN, SYDVKM. This CDR3 has 14 amino acids. The CDR3 protein is CASGFRDRGLGYTF. The CDR3 coding sequence is TGTGCCAGCGGTTTCCGGGACAGGGGGCTTGGCTACACCTTC.

The chain has TRBV14 and TRBJ2-1; D is ambiguous. V lost 0 bases to trimming and J lost 7 bases, with 10 bases between them. Germline V gene data show CDR1 as SGHDN and CDR2 as FVKESK. The CDR3 is made up of 14 amino acids. The CDR3 nucleotides are TGTGCCAGCAGCCAAGAAGTCCGCAGGAATGAGCAGTTCTTC. This encodes CASSQEVRRNEQFF.

This clone has only a few counts. The gene calls are TRBV15 and TRBJ1-1; D remains ambiguous. V gave up 4 bases and J gave up 0 bases, with 18 bases separating them. The CDR3 is 17 amino acids. The germline V gene encodes CDR1 LNHNV and CDR2 YYDKDF (reference sequence). The CDR3 DNA reads as TGTGCCACCAGCACAGATCGGGGAAGAGGGCTGAACACTGAAGCTTTCTTT. Translated, it gives CATSTDRGRGLNTEAFF.

V is TRBV4-3 and J is TRBJ1-4, with 12 positions matching TRBD1. Germline-derived CDR1 and CDR2 are LGHNA and YSLEER. There are 17 residues in the CDR3. Trimming at V came to 0 bases and at J to 8 bases, leaving 7 bases not matched to a gene. The CDR3 loop reads CASSQERLGTGGEKLFF. Written as DNA, the CDR3 is TGCGCCAGCAGCCAAGAGAGGTTGGGGACAGGGGGCGAAAAACTGTTTTTT.

This clone was found a few times. The genes are TRBV13 and TRBJ1-1; TRBD1 might be the D (6 bases). Trimming removed 6 bases from V and 3 bases from J, with 17 bases in between. CDR3 length: 15 amino acids. Germline-derived CDR1 and CDR2 are PRHDT and FYEKMQ (reference sequence). CDR3 protein: CASRPRGGFDTEAFF. The CDR3 nucleotides read TGTGCCAGCAGACCTCGGGGGGGCTTCGACACTGAAGCTTTCTTT.

This chain connects TRBV11-2 to TRBJ2-3; D is undetermined. CDR1 SGHAT and CDR2 FQNNGV come from the germline V gene. The CDR3 has 12 amino acids. V lost 5 bases to trimming and J lost 5 bases, with 8 bases between them. The CDR3 protein is CASSLVGDTQYF. CDR3 in DNA: TGTGCCAGCAGCCTGGTCGGAGATACGCAGTATTTT.

V and J are TRBV18 and TRBJ1-1; 8 nucleotides align to TRBD1. The CDR3 has 15 amino acids. Germline V gene sequence: CDR1 KGHSH, CDR2 LQKENI. With 6 bases clipped from V and 1 base from J, the junction kept 7 bases outside the gene matches. CDR3 in DNA: TGTGCCAGCTCCCCGAGGGACAGGTCGAACACTGAAGCTTTCTTT. Translation: CASSPRDRSNTEAFF.

This chain joins TRBV15 and TRBJ2-1; TRBD1 aligns across 11 bases. There are 15 residues in the CDR3. V shed 4 bases, J shed 4 bases, and the junction held 3 bases outside the gene matches. Germline V CDR1 and CDR2: LNHNV, YYDKDF (reference sequence). The DNA for the CDR3 is TGTGCCACCAGCATAGGACAGGGGGCATACAATGAGCAGTTCTTC. As protein: CATSIGQGAYNEQFF. Together with reference TRBV15 and TRBJ2-1, the CDR3 gives the full variable domain: DAMVIQNPRYQVTQFGKPVTLSCSQTLNHNVMYWYQQKSSQAPKLLFHYYDKDFNNEADTPDNFQSRRPNTSFCFLDIRSPGLGDTAMYLCATSIGQGAYNEQFFGPGTRLTVL.

The chain couples TRBV6-5 to TRBJ2-1; 9 nucleotides match TRBD1. This CDR3 contains 15 residues. J lost 6 bases, V lost 0 bases, and 3 bases had no gene match. CDR1 and CDR2 (germline): MNHEY, SVGAGI. The DNA of the CDR3 is TGTGCCAGCAGTTACTCAGGGACAGGGCTCAATGAGCAGTTCTTC. Its translation: CASSYSGTGLNEQFF.

V and J are TRBV5-1 and TRBJ1-1; the D is unclear. Germline V gene data show CDR1 as SGHRS and CDR2 as YFSETQ. The CDR3 runs to 14 residues. The V gene lost 1 base and the J gene lost 6 bases, with 13 bases spanning the gap. CDR3 coding DNA: TGCGCCAGCAGCTTGCGGGCGGGTGACGCTGAAGCTTTCTTT. It is translated as CASSLRAGDAEAFF. The whole variable domain, filled in from reference TRBV5-1 and TRBJ1-1, reads KAGVTQTPRYLIKTRGQQVTLSCSPISGHRSVSWYQQTPGQGLQFLFEYFSETQRNKGNFPGRFSGRQFSNSRSEMNVSTLELGDSALYLCASSLRAGDAEAFFGQGTRLTVV.

This chain joins TRBV25-1 and TRBJ2-3, with 8 nucleotides matching TRBD1. Losses at the gene ends were 7 bases for V and 1 base for J; bases not matched to a gene: 4. Germline V gene lookup returns CDR1 MGHDK and CDR2 SYGVNS. The CDR3 is made up of 14 amino acids. The CDR3 region has the DNA TGTGCCAGCACGCCACAGGGGGGCACAGATACGCAGTATTTT. Translated: CASTPQGGTDTQYF.

The CDR3 sequence: CAISERGDQPQHF. DNA of the CDR3: TGTGCCATCAGTGAAAGAGGAGATCAGCCCCAGCATTTT. The rearrangement joins TRBV10-3 to TRBJ1-5, with no clear D. CDR1 is ENHRY, CDR2 SYGVKD, per germline. This CDR3 has 13 residues. The V end lost 3 bases, the J end lost 5 bases, and 8 bases lay between the germline ends.

The chain recombines TRBV28 with TRBJ2-2; D unclear. This CDR3 region has 11 residues. With 4 bases removed from V and 7 bases from J, the gap between germline ends came to 4 bases. Germline-derived CDR1 and CDR2 are MDHEN and SYDVKM. CDR3 nucleotide sequence: TGTGCCAGCAGTTCGGGCGGGGAGCTGTTTTTT. As protein: CASSSGGELFF.